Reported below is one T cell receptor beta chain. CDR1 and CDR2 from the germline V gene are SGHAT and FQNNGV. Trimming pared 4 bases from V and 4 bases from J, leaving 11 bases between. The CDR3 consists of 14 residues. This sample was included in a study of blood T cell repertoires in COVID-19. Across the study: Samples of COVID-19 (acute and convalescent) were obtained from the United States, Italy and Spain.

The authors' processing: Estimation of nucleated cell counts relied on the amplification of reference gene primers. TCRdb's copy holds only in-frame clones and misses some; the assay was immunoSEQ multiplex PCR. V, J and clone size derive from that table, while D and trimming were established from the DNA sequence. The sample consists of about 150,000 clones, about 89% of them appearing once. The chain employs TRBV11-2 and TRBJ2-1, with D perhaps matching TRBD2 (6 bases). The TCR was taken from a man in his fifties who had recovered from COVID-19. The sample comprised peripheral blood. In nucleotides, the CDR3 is TGTGCCAGCAGCTCGTCGGGACTTTACAATGAGCAGTTCTTC. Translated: CASSSSGLYNEQFF.